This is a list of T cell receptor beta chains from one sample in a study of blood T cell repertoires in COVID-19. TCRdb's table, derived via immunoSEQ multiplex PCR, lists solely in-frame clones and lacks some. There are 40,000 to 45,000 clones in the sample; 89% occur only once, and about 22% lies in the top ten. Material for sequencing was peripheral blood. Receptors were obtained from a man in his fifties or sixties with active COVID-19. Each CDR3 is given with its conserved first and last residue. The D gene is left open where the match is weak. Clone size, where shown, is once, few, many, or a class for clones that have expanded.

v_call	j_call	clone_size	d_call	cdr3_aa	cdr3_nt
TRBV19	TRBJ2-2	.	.	CASSPTWGEERLSGELFF	TGTGCCAGTAGTCCCACCTGGGGAGAGGAACGATTGTCCGGGGAGCTGTTTTTT
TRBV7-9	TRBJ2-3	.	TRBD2	CASSSPGSGGFTDTQYF	TGTGCCAGCAGCTCACCTGGTAGCGGGGGATTCACAGATACGCAGTATTTT
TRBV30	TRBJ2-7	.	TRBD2	CAWRNPGLAASYEQYF	TGTGCCTGGAGGAATCCGGGACTAGCGGCCTCCTACGAGCAGTACTTC
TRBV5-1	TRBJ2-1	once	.	CASSPAKSLSYNEQFF	TGCGCCAGCAGTCCTGCGAAGTCGCTCTCCTACAATGAGCAGTTCTTC
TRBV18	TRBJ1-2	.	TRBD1	CASSPRGRNGYTF	TGTGCCAGCTCACCAAGGGGGCGGAATGGCTACACCTTC
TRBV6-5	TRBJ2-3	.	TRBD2	CASIGAGDIDTQYF	TGTGCCAGCATAGGGGCGGGAGATATAGATACGCAGTATTTT
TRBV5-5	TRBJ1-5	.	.	CASSLTDSFYPQHF	TGTGCCAGCAGCCTAACTGACAGTTTTTATCCCCAGCATTTT
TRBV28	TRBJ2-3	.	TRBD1	CASSLGTGYPDTQYF	TGTGCCAGCAGTTTAGGGACAGGGTACCCAGATACGCAGTATTTT
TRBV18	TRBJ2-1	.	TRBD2	CASSPGVGRALGNEQFF	TGTGCCAGCTCACCAGGCGTCGGGAGGGCCCTAGGGAATGAGCAGTTCTTC
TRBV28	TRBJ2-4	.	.	CASTSGGAAKNIQYF	TGTGCCAGCACCTCAGGCGGGGCGGCCAAAAACATTCAGTACTTC
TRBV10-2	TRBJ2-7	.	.	CASSGQFDEQYF	TGCGCCAGCAGTGGACAGTTCGACGAGCAGTACTTC
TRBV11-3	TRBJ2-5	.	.	CASSRLEEETQYF	TGTGCCAGCAGCCGACTAGAAGAAGAGACCCAGTACTTC
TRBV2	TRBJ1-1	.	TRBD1	CASGYRGKNTEAFF	TGTGCCAGCGGGTACAGGGGCAAGAACACTGAAGCTTTCTTT
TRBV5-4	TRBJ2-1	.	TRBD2	CASSYGGLKRNEQFF	TGTGCCAGCAGCTACGGGGGGTTAAAGAGGAATGAGCAGTTCTTC
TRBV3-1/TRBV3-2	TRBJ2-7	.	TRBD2	CASSPRLAGGGGQYF	TGTGCCAGCAGCCCGCGACTAGCGGGAGGGGGCGGGCAGTACTTC
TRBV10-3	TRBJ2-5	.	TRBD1	CAMSRDRPETQYF	TGTGCCATGTCCCGGGACAGACCCGAGACCCAGTACTTC
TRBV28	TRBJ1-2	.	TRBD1	CASRMEGQGHYGYTF	TGTGCCAGCAGAATGGAGGGACAGGGACACTATGGCTACACCTTC
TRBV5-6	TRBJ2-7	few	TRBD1	CASSMGQGGEQYF	TGTGCCAGCAGCATGGGACAGGGAGGCGAGCAGTACTTC
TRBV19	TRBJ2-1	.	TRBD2	CASSPGLAGVPEQFF	TGTGCCAGTAGTCCGGGACTAGCGGGAGTACCTGAGCAGTTCTTC
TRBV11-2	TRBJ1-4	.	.	CASSLRVTNEKLFF	TGTGCCAGCAGCCTCAGGGTAACTAATGAAAAACTGTTTTTT
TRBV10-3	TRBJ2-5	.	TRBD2	CAIAPTSAQETQYF	TGTGCCATCGCCCCGACTAGCGCCCAAGAGACCCAGTACTTC
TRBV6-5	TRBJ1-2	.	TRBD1	CASSSGGVGYGYTF	TGTGCCAGCAGTTCAGGGGGCGTCGGCTATGGCTACACCTTC